This T cell receptor (beta chain) was recorded in a study of control samples from healthy donors and cancer patients. This CDR3 spans 16 amino acids. From germline, CDR1 is SGHRS and CDR2 YFSETQ. With 1 base clipped from V and 3 bases from J, the junction kept 3 bases outside the gene matches. Using immunoSEQ multiplex PCR, the repertoire was profiled, and TCRdb retains in-frame clones only, with some absent. In the table there are 110,000 or so clones, roughly 90% of which are singletons. The TCR comes from a man aged 45-65 years in good health. This chain connects TRBV5-1 to TRBJ2-2; 10 bases match TRBD2. Material for sequencing was blood. CDR3 residues: CASSLFGTSDTGELFF. CDR3 bases: TGCGCCAGCAGCTTGTTCGGGACTAGCGACACCGGGGAGCTGTTTTTT.